These 16 T cell receptor beta chains originate from one sample sequenced in a study of cytomegalovirus exposure and HLA in healthy donors. PCR was performed using 60 Vbeta and 13 Jbeta primers. Repertoires were generated with immunoSEQ multiplex PCR, while TCRdb's copy carries only in-frame clones and drops some. The sample lists about 120,000 clones; approximately 77% were seen once. Material for sequencing was PBMCs. The origin of the receptors is a middle-aged man in good health and CMV-seropositive.

This clone was counted a few times. V gene TRBV5-5 combines with J gene TRBJ2-3; perhaps TRBD2 as D (5 bases). Trimming shortened V by 2 bases and J by 2 bases, and 15 bases separated the two germline ends. Germline V gene data show CDR1 as SGHKS and CDR2 as YYEKEE (reference sequence). The CDR3 length is 16 residues. Here the CDR3 reads CASSFGVGYSTDTQYF. The CDR3 DNA sequence: TGTGCCAGCAGCTTCGGGGTCGGCTACTCCACAGATACGCAGTATTTT. The full variable domain, in which reference TRBV5-5 and TRBJ2-3 provide the parts outside the CDR3, is DAGVTQSPTHLIKTRGQQVTLRCSPISGHKSVSWYQQVLGQGPQFIFQYYEKEERGRGNFPDRFSARQFPNYSSELNVNALLLGDSALYLCASSFGVGYSTDTQYFGPGTRLTVL.

CDR3 nucleotide sequence: TGTGCCAGCAGACAGGGGTACGAGCAGTACTTC. Translation: CASRQGYEQYF. The chain joins TRBV6-5 to TRBJ2-7; 7 nucleotides match TRBD1. Germline CDR1 and CDR2: MNHEY and SVGAGI. V dropped 6 bases and J dropped 4; count of bases not matched to a gene: 0. This CDR3 contains 11 residues.

V and J are TRBV28 and TRBJ1-2; 9 bases align to TRBD1. The length of the CDR3 is 14 residues. Germline V gives CDR1 MDHEN, CDR2 SYDVKM. J lost 2 bases, V lost 7 bases, and 5 bases had no gene match. CDR3: CASNYGTGNYGYTF. CDR3 DNA: TGTGCCAGCAACTACGGGACAGGGAACTATGGCTACACCTTC.

This chain connects TRBV7-6 to TRBJ2-7; 14 nucleotides line up with TRBD2. CDR1 is SGHVS and CDR2 is FNYEAQ in the germline V gene. V dropped 8 bases and J dropped 6; count of bases not matched to a gene: 0. The CDR3 length is 12 residues. This CDR3 is CASGLAGGEQYF. Here the CDR3 DNA reads TGTGCCAGCGGACTAGCGGGGGGCGAGCAGTACTTC.

The rearrangement links TRBV7-9 to TRBJ2-1, with TRBD2 identical over 10 bases. In germline, CDR1 is SEHNR, CDR2 FQNEAQ (reference sequence). CDR3 length: 15 residues. V lost 6 bases, J lost 0 bases, and 2 bases stayed unmatched. CDR3 residues: CASSTSGNSYNEQFF. The CDR3 DNA sequence: TGTGCCAGCAGTACTAGCGGGAACTCCTACAATGAGCAGTTCTTC. Combining the CDR3 with reference TRBV7-9 and TRBJ2-1 gives the whole variable domain DTGVSQNPRHKITKRGQNVTFRCDPISEHNRLYWYRQTLGQGPEFLTYFQNEAQLEKSRLLSDRFSAERPKGSFSTLEIQRTEQGDSAMYLCASSTSGNSYNEQFFGPGTRLTVL.

The CDR3 DNA follows: TGCAGCGTTGAATATGGTGGCAGAACTGGAAACACCATATATTTT. This sequence encodes CSVEYGGRTGNTIYF. The chain employs TRBV29-1 and TRBJ1-3; D unclear. CDR1 is SQVTM, CDR2 ANQGSEA, per germline. V was cut by 2 bases and J by 2 bases, with 13 bases left in between. The CDR3 is made up of 15 amino acids.

The DNA for the CDR3 is TGTGCCAGCAGCCCTCTTCTGGGGGCGGGTGAGCAGTACTTC. Encoded protein: CASSPLLGAGEQYF. The rearrangement uses TRBV11-2 and TRBJ2-7, with D maybe TRBD1 (6 bases). The CDR3 totals 14 residues. The V end was cut by 5 bases, the J end by 7 bases, with 18 bases between. CDR1 and CDR2 (germline): SGHAT, FQNNGV.

This rearrangement joins TRBV6-1 to TRBJ1-1; D is ambiguous. CDR1 MNHNS and CDR2 SASEGT come from the germline V gene. The CDR3 loop spans 11 amino acids. V shed 7 bases and J shed 7 bases, with 10 bases lying between them. CDR3 loop: CASIAALEAFF. CDR3 bases: TGTGCCAGCATTGCGGCCCTTGAAGCTTTCTTT.

V usage is TRBV6-1 and J usage is TRBJ2-7; TRBD2 matches at 11 bases. The germline CDR1 and CDR2 sequences are MNHNS and SASEGT. This CDR3 comprises 15 residues. V lost 4 bases to trimming and J lost 4 bases; unmatched junction nucleotides: 6. CDR3 in amino acids: CASSAGLADSYEQYF. Written as DNA, the CDR3 is TGTGCCAGCAGTGCGGGACTAGCGGACTCTTACGAGCAGTACTTC.

This clone was seen only once. The J gene is TRBJ2-7, the V gene TRBV4-3; 9 nucleotides align to TRBD2. V shed 1 base, J shed 0 bases, and the junction held 4 bases outside the gene matches. The CDR3 runs 16 residues. Germline CDR1 and CDR2: LGHNA and YSLEER. The CDR3 nucleotides are TGCGCCAGCAGCCAAGGTGGTAGCGGGAGCTCCTACGAGCAGTACTTC. It translates to CASSQGGSGSSYEQYF.

The V call is TRBV7-2, the J call TRBJ2-5; 10 bases fit TRBD2. V was pared by 7 bases and J by 5 bases, with 16 bases of the junction left unmatched. The CDR3 spans 17 residues. Per germline, CDR1 SGHTA and CDR2 FQGNSA. In DNA form, the CDR3 reads TGTGCCAGCAAAAAGGGAGACAGCGGGAGGGCCACGGAGACCCAGTACTTC. Amino acids: CASKKGDSGRATETQYF. Variable domain in full (rest from reference TRBV7-2 and TRBJ2-5): GAGVSQSPSNKVTEKGKDVELRCDPISGHTALYWYRQSLGQGLEFLIYFQGNSAPDKSGLPSDRFSAERTGGSVSTLTIQRTQQEDSAVYLCASKKGDSGRATETQYFGPGTRLLVL.

The chain joins TRBV19 to TRBJ1-5; a possible D gene is TRBD1 (5 bases). The V gene's germline CDR1 is LNHDA and CDR2 SQIVND (reference sequence). The V end was cut by 5 bases, the J end by 6 bases, with 11 bases between. The CDR3 is made up of 13 amino acids. Written as DNA, the CDR3 is TGTGCCAGTAGTCCTCAGGGAGGTCAGCCCCAGCATTTT. Its protein is CASSPQGGQPQHF.

This chain uses TRBV5-6 with TRBJ1-1, with 9 bases matching TRBD1. Germline lookup yields CDR1 SGHDT and CDR2 YYEEEE. V dropped 3 bases and J dropped 5; count of bases not matched to a gene: 14. The CDR3 totals 17 residues. This chain's CDR3 is CASSSTDRGWRRTEAFF. DNA for the CDR3: TGTGCCAGCAGCTCCACCGACAGGGGGTGGCGAAGAACTGAAGCTTTCTTT.

This clone was detected only a few times. This rearrangement joins TRBV5-6 to TRBJ1-5; no reliable D call. V was pared by 2 bases and J by 5 bases, with 11 bases between. CDR1 is SGHDT, CDR2 YYEEEE, per germline. CDR3 length: 14 amino acids. This CDR3 reads CASSLFSRDQPQHF. The CDR3 DNA reads as TGTGCCAGCAGCTTATTCTCTCGGGATCAGCCCCAGCATTTT.

This chain connects TRBV30 to TRBJ2-1; 10 bases fit TRBD2. The CDR3 length is 11 residues. In germline, CDR1 is GTSNPN, CDR2 SVGIG (reference sequence). J lost 9 bases, V lost 5 bases, and 1 base had no gene match. For the CDR3, the DNA is TGTGCCTGGTCTAGCGGGGGTGAGCAGTTCTTC. Protein sequence: CAWSSGGEQFF.

The CDR3 DNA is TGTGCCAGCAGCTTAGCGCCAGGGCCCCATTCACCCCTCCACTTT. Translation gives CASSLAPGPHSPLHF. V gene TRBV7-8 combines with J gene TRBJ1-6, with TRBD1 as a possible D gene (5 bases). The germline V and J ends were trimmed by 0 bases and 8 bases, with 11 bases remaining between them. The CDR3 sequence is 15 residues long. Germline V gives CDR1 SGHVS, CDR2 FQNEAQ.